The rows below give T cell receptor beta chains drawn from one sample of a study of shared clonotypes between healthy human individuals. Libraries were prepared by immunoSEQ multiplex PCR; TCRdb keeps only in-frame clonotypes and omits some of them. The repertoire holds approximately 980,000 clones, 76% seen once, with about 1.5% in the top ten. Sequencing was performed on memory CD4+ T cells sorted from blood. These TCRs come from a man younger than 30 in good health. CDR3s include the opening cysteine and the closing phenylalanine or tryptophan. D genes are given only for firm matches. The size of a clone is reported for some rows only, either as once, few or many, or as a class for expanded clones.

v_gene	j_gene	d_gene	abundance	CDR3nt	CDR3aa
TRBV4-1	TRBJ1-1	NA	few	TGCGCCAGCAGCCAAGAAGGTACCCGCACTGAAGCTTTCTTT	CASSQEGTRTEAFF
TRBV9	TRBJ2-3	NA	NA	TGTGCCAGCAGCGAGGGGAGGCCGACAGATACGCAGTATTTT	CASSEGRPTDTQYF
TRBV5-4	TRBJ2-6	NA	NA	TGTGCCAGCAGCTTGGCAGGGAGAATATCTGGGGCCAACGTCCTGACTTTC	CASSLAGRISGANVLTF
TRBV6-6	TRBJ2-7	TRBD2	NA	TGTGCCAGCACCCCAAAGGGGCGGGAGGGCTACGAGCAGTACTTC	CASTPKGREGYEQYF
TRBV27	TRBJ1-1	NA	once	TGTGCCAGCAGTTTCAAGGGCGGGAACACTGAAGCTTTCTTT	CASSFKGGNTEAFF
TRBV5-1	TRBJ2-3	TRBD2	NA	TGCGCCAGCAGCGGCGGTACTAGCGGAAGCACAGATACGCAGTATTTT	CASSGGTSGSTDTQYF
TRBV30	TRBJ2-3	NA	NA	TGTGCCTGGAGTGCTTTAGCAGCTAGCACAGATACGCAGTATTTT	CAWSALAASTDTQYF
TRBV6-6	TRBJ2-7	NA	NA	TGTGCCAGCACCAGGGCAGACAACTCCTACGAGCAGTACTTC	CASTRADNSYEQYF
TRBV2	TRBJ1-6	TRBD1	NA	TGTGCCAGCAGGCCGGGACAGGGATATTCACCCCTCCACTTT	CASRPGQGYSPLHF
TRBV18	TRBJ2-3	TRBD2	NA	TGTGCCAGCTCTCCCGGGACTAGCGGGAGCACTAGCACAGATACGCAGTATTTT	CASSPGTSGSTSTDTQYF
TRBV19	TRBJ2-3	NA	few	TGTGCCAGTAGTGAACAGGGGAGGGATACGCAGTATTTT	CASSEQGRDTQYF
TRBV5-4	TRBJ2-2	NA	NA	TGTGCCAGCAGCCCGGGACACGAGACCGGGGAGCTGTTTTTT	CASSPGHETGELFF
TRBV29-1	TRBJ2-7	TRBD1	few	TGCAGCGTTGAAGGATGGGCCGGGACAGCTTCCTACGAGCAGTACTTC	CSVEGWAGTASYEQYF
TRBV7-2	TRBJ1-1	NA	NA	TGTGCCACGAAACAGAGAATGAACACTGAAGCTTTCTTT	CATKQRMNTEAFF
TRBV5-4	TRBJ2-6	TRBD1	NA	TGTGCCAGCAGCTATCGGACAGGGCACTCTGGGGCCAACGTCCTGACTTTC	CASSYRTGHSGANVLTF
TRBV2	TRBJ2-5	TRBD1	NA	TGTGCCAGCATCAAGGGACAGTCCCAAGAGACCCAGTACTTC	CASIKGQSQETQYF
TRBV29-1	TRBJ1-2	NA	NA	TGCAGCGTTGATGGATCGGGGGGCTCTGGCTACACCTTC	CSVDGSGGSGYTF
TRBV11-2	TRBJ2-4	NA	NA	TGTGCCAGCAGCTGGGGGTTCGCCCCTAACATTCAGTACTTC	CASSWGFAPNIQYF
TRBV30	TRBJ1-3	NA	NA	TGTGCCTGTCCCGGGGGGGGAAACACCATATATTTT	CACPGGGNTIYF
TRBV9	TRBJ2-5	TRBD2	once	TGTGCCAGCAGCGTAGGACCGGGGGGGCCGCGGGAGACCCAGTACTTC	CASSVGPGGPRETQYF
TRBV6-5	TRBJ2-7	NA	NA	TGTGCCAGCACCCCGGGCACAGGTATCTACGAGCAGTACTTC	CASTPGTGIYEQYF
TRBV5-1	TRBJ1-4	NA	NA	TGCGCCAGCAGCCCAGGACAGACCTCAAATGAAAAACTGTTTTTT	CASSPGQTSNEKLFF
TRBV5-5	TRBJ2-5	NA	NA	TGTGCCAGCAGCTTGGTTAAGGGGTGGGAGACCCAGTACTTC	CASSLVKGWETQYF
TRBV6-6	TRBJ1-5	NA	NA	TGTGCCAGCAGCCCGGGGGTTTATCAGCCCCAGCATTTT	CASSPGVYQPQHF
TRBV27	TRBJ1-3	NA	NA	TGTGCCAGCAGTCTTACCGGGACCTACGGAAACACCATATATTTT	CASSLTGTYGNTIYF
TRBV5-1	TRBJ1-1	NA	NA	TGCGCCAGCAGCCCGAGGTGGACAGTCTTGAACACTGAAGCTTTCTTT	CASSPRWTVLNTEAFF
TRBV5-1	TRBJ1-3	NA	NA	TGCGCCAGCAGCTTGGCCGGGAGAAACACCATATATTTT	CASSLAGRNTIYF
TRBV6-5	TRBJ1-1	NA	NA	TGTGCCAGCAGTCTACAAACACCGAACACTGAAGCTTTCTTT	CASSLQTPNTEAFF
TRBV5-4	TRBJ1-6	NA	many	TGTGCCAGCAGCACCCGGGACACAGGGCCCAATTCACCCCTCCACTTT	CASSTRDTGPNSPLHF
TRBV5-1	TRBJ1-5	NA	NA	TGCGCCAGCAGCTTGGACGGGTATAGCAATCAGCCCCAGCATTTT	CASSLDGYSNQPQHF
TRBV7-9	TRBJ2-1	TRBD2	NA	TGTGCCAGCAGCTCACTGAGACTAGCGGGAATTTACAATGAGCAGTTCTTC	CASSSLRLAGIYNEQFF
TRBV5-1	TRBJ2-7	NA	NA	TGCGCCAGCAGCTTCCGGGGAGAGGGCTACGAGCAGTACTTC	CASSFRGEGYEQYF
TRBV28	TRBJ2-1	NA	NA	TGTGCCAGCAGTTTATCTACACAGGGTGGCAATGAGCAGTTCTTC	CASSLSTQGGNEQFF
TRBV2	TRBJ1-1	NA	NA	TGTGCCAGCAGTCGGGACGGGAACACTGAAGCTTTCTTT	CASSRDGNTEAFF
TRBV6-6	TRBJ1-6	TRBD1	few	TGTGCCAGCGGGACAGAGACTAATTCACCCCTCCACTTT	CASGTETNSPLHF
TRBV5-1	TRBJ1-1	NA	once	TGCGCCAGCAGCCGGGGTACAGACACTGAAGCTTTCTTT	CASSRGTDTEAFF
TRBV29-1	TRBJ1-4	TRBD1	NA	TGCAGCGTTGTAGACAGGGGAAATGAAAAACTGTTTTTT	CSVVDRGNEKLFF
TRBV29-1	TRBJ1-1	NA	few	TGCAGCGCTCACACGAACACTGAAGCTTTCTTT	CSAHTNTEAFF
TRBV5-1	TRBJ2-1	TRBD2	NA	TGCGCCAGCAGCTTGGCGGCGGGAGCCTCCTACAATGAGCAGTTCTTC	CASSLAAGASYNEQFF
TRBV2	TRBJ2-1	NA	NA	TGTGCCAGCAGTGTCGTCGATGAGCAGTTCTTC	CASSVVDEQFF
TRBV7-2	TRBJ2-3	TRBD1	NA	TGTGCCAGCGGACAGGGGGCAGGTACGCAGTATTTT	CASGQGAGTQYF
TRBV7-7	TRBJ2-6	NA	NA	TGTGCCAGCAGCTCGTGCACAAGTCGGGCCAACGTCCTGACTTTC	CASSSCTSRANVLTF
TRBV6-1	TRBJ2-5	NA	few	TGTGCCAGCAGTGAGAAGAAGGCTGGCCAAGAGACCCAGTACTTC	CASSEKKAGQETQYF
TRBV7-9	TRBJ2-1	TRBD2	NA	TGTGCCAGCAGCCGGAGGAGGGAGGGCCGCAATGAGCAGTTCTTC	CASSRRREGRNEQFF
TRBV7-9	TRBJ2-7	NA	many	TGTGCCAGCAGCCCGGACGGTCAGGCCTACGAGCAGTACTTC	CASSPDGQAYEQYF
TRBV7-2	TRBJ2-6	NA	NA	TGTGCCAGCGGAGGCCCGGGATCCGTCCTGACTTTC	CASGGPGSVLTF
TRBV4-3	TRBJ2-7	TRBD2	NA	TGCGCCAGCAGCCAAGATCAGTTACTAGCGGGATACGAGCAGTACTTC	CASSQDQLLAGYEQYF
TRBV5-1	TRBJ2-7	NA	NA	TGCGCCAGCAGCTTGACTCCCGGCGGGATCGGGGACGAGCAGTACTTC	CASSLTPGGIGDEQYF